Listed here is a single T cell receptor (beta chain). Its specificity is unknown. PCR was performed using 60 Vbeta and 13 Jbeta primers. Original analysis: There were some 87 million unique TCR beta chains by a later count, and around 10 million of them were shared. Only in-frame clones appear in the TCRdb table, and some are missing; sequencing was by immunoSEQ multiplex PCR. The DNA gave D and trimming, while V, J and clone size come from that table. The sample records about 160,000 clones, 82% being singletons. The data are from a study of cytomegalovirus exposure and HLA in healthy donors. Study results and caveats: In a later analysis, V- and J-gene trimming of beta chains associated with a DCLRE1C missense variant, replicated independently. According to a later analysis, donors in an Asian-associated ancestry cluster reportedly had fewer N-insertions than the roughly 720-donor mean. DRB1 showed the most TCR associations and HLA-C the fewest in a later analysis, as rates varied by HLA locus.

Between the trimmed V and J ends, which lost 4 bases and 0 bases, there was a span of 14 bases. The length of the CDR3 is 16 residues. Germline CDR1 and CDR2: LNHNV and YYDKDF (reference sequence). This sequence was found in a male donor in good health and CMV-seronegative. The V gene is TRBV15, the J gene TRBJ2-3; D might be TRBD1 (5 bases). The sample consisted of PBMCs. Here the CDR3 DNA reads TGTGCCACCAGCACGAAAGGGGCGCCTAGCACAGATACGCAGTATTTT. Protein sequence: CATSTKGAPSTDTQYF. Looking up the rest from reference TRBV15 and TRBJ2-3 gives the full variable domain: DAMVIQNPRYQVTQFGKPVTLSCSQTLNHNVMYWYQQKSSQAPKLLFHYYDKDFNNEADTPDNFQSRRPNTSFCFLDIRSPGLGDTAMYLCATSTKGAPSTDTQYFGPGTRLTVL.